The next 25 T cell receptor beta chains were all read from a single sample in a study of Graves' ophthalmopathy and Graves' hyperthyroidism. RNA served as the template for amplifying TCR beta CDR3 regions. Second-round multiplex PCR came after a first-round RT-PCR that employed HTBI primers. A single record per CDR3 protein comes from TCRdb applying MiXCR to the multiplex PCR reads. The repertoire holds hundreds of thousands of distinct CDR3 sequences, with 15% as singletons. The source material was peripheral blood. All receptors derive from a woman younger than 30 with stable Graves' hyperthyroidism.

This clonotype was counted at least ten times. The chain joins TRBV20-1 to TRBJ2-7; 7 nucleotides line up with TRBD2. The germline V gene encodes CDR1 DFQATT and CDR2 SNEGSKA (reference sequence). V was pared by 3 bases and J by 0 bases, with 5 bases of the junction left unmatched. The CDR3 extends over 14 amino acids. The CDR3 nucleotides read TGCAGTGCTAGCTTCGGGGGGAGCTCCTACGAGCAGTACTTC. Protein sequence: CSASFGGSSYEQYF.

The CDR3 here is CASSFFRETQYF. In DNA, the CDR3 is TGTGCCAGCAGTTTTTTCCGAGAGACCCAGTACTTC. V gene TRBV12-3 or TRBV12-4 combines with J gene TRBJ2-5; D is uncertain. Between the trimmed V and J ends, which lost 3 bases and 4 bases, there was a span of 6 bases. The CDR3 sequence is 12 residues long.

There are many counts of this clonotype. The gene calls are TRBV7-8 and TRBJ2-5, with D uncertain. Deletions cut 5 bases from V and 3 bases from J, with 13 bases between. Per the germline V gene, CDR1 is SGHVS and CDR2 is FQNEAQ. The length of the CDR3 is 14 residues. This chain's CDR3 is CASSPQKREETQYF. In nucleotides, the CDR3 is TGTGCCAGCAGCCCACAGAAACGTGAAGAGACCCAGTACTTC. Together with reference TRBV7-8 and TRBJ2-5, the CDR3 gives the full variable domain: GAGVSQSPRYKVAKRGQDVALRCDPISGHVSLFWYQQALGQGPEFLTYFQNEAQLDKSGLPSDRFFAERPEGSVSTLKIQRTQQEDSAVYLCASSPQKREETQYFGPGTRLLVL.

This chain connects TRBV10-3 to TRBJ2-4; D is tentatively TRBD1 or TRBD2 (5 bases each). The length of the CDR3 is 14 residues. CDR1 and CDR2 from the germline V gene are ENHRY and SYGVKD. V lost 0 bases, J lost 7 bases, and 10 bases lay in between. The CDR3 protein is CAISESWDHNIQYF. In DNA, the CDR3 is TGTGCCATCAGTGAGTCGTGGGACCATAACATTCAGTACTTC.

This clonotype has just a few counts. This chain connects TRBV7-6 to TRBJ2-2; TRBD2 matches 9 bases. The V gene end was trimmed by 2 bases and the J gene end by 3 bases; junction bases not matched to a gene: 10. This CDR3 is built from 18 residues. Germline loops: CDR1 SGHVS, CDR2 FNYEAQ. The CDR3 region has the DNA TGTGCCAGCAGCTTAAGAGAAGCGGGGGGCCGATACACCGGGGAGCTGTTTTTT. It yields the protein CASSLREAGGRYTGELFF.

This clonotype was seen more than once but under ten times. This could be a read error, since a much larger clone is one nucleotide away. V is TRBV20-1 and J is TRBJ1-1; 8 bases are shared with TRBD1. This CDR3 is 15 amino acids long. The germline gives CDR1 DFQATT, CDR2 SNEGSKA (reference sequence). The CDR3 region has the DNA TGCGGTGCTAGAGGGGTTGACAGGGGGAACACTGAAGCTTTCTTT. Translating gives CGARGVDRGNTEAFF.

In this sample, this clonotype turned up many times. The rearrangement uses TRBV6-5 and TRBJ2-7; D is unresolved. Germline-derived CDR1 and CDR2 are MNHEY and SVGAGI. V lost 4 bases, J lost 2 bases, and 9 bases lay in between. The CDR3 extends over 13 amino acids. This CDR3 is CASSSQETYEQYF. In nucleotides, the CDR3 is TGTGCCAGCAGTTCCCAAGAAACCTACGAGCAGTACTTC.

This clonotype has ten or more counts. The chain combines TRBV6-1 with TRBJ2-5; the match to TRBD1 covers 9 bases. V lost 7 bases and J lost 4; bases outside the gene matches: 10. Germline V gene sequence: CDR1 MNHNS, CDR2 SASEGT. This CDR3 spans 15 amino acids. The CDR3 region is CASTPGQGMGETQYF. CDR3 coding DNA: TGTGCCAGCACCCCGGGACAGGGCATGGGAGAGACCCAGTACTTC.

This clonotype turned up a few times. A much larger clone is a single base away; this may be a read error. The gene calls are TRBV5-1 and TRBJ2-7; the D is unclear. The germline V and J ends were trimmed by 0 bases and 9 bases, with 10 bases remaining between them. The CDR3 length is 12 residues. Germline V lookup: CDR1 SGHRS, CDR2 YFSETQ. The CDR3 coding sequence is TGCGCCAGCAGCTTGGAACCTGAGCGGCAGTACTTC. It is translated as CASSLEPERQYF.

In its sample, this clonotype was seen many times. This chain links TRBV12-3 or TRBV12-4 with TRBJ1-3; D is perhaps TRBD1 (6 bases). The V end was cut by 6 bases, the J end by 0 bases, with 9 bases between. The CDR3 consists of 14 residues. This CDR3 is CASRSQGSGNTIYF. CDR3 nucleotide sequence: TGTGCCAGCAGATCACAGGGCTCTGGAAACACCATATATTTT.

This clonotype showed up many times. V gene TRBV12-5 combines with J gene TRBJ1-3, with TRBD1 matching 7 bases. V lost 6 bases, J lost 2 bases, and 10 bases stayed unmatched. Germline CDR1 and CDR2: LGHNT and FRNRAP. This CDR3 region has 16 residues. DNA of the CDR3: TGTGCTAGTGGGCCGACGACAGGGTTACCTGGAAACACCATATATTTT. Protein: CASGPTTGLPGNTIYF.

The chain has TRBV9 and TRBJ2-7; D not resolved. Germline V gene data show CDR1 as SGDLS and CDR2 as YYNGEE. The CDR3 is made up of 14 amino acids. V was cut by 1 base and J by 5 bases, with 13 bases left in between. DNA of the CDR3: TGTGCCAGCAGCGTAACGTCCTTAAACCACGAGCAGTACTTC. Translation gives CASSVTSLNHEQYF.

In its sample, this clonotype was seen many times. This CDR3 reads CASSLESGIRTEAFF. CDR3 sequence (DNA): TGTGCCAGCAGCTTAGAATCGGGAATTAGGACTGAAGCTTTCTTT. The chain carries TRBV11-2 and TRBJ1-1; D not resolved. This CDR3 is 15 amino acids long. Germline CDR1 is SGHAT and CDR2 is FQNNGV. V lost 0 bases and J lost 5, with 13 bases in between.

This clonotype has at least ten counts. V and J are TRBV11-3 and TRBJ1-6; D might be TRBD1 (6 bases). Trimming stripped 0 bases from V and 9 bases from J, with 9 bases between. Looked up from germline, CDR1 is SGHNT and CDR2 is YENEEA. This CDR3 is built from 14 residues. The DNA of the CDR3 is TGTGCCAGCAGCTTAGATTCAGGGGTTTCACCCCTCCACTTT. Its protein is CASSLDSGVSPLHF.

This chain uses TRBV4-1 with TRBJ2-7; 9 bases are a match to TRBD1. Germline CDR1 and CDR2: MGHRA and YSYEKL. This CDR3 has 15 amino acids. J lost 3 bases, V lost 1 base, and 4 bases had no gene match. The CDR3 sequence: CASSQAGTGNYEQYF. CDR3 nucleotides: TGCGCCAGCAGCCAAGCAGGGACAGGGAACTACGAGCAGTACTTC.

The chain has TRBV4-2 and TRBJ2-2; TRBD1 aligns across 9 bases. V lost 1 base, J lost 3 bases, and 0 bases stayed unmatched. Germline V gives CDR1 LGHNA, CDR2 YNFKEQ. This CDR3 spans 15 amino acids. The CDR3 region has the DNA TGTGCCAGCAGCCAAGGACAGGGGGACACCGGGGAGCTGTTTTTT. Translation gives CASSQGQGDTGELFF.

This clonotype was found a few times. The rearrangement links TRBV7-2 to TRBJ1-6, with D possibly TRBD1 on 6 matching bases. The germline V gene encodes CDR1 SGHTA and CDR2 FQGNSA. There are 15 residues in the CDR3. Deletions cut 1 base from V and 4 bases from J, with 8 bases between. The CDR3, as DNA: TGTGCCAGCAGCTTAGACAGGGCGTATAATTCACCCCTCCACTTT. Its translation is CASSLDRAYNSPLHF.

Concerning this clonotype: With a much larger clone just one base away, this may be a read error. The V and J genes are TRBV19 and TRBJ2-5, with 10 bases matching TRBD2. V lost 3 bases to trimming and J lost 8 bases; unmatched junction nucleotides: 3. This CDR3 region has 13 residues. The germline gives CDR1 LNHDA, CDR2 SQIVND (reference sequence). The CDR3, as DNA: TGTGCCAGTAGTATCGGACTAGCGGATACCCAGTACTTC. This sequence encodes CASSIGLADTQYF.

V usage is TRBV6-1 and J usage is TRBJ1-2, with D perhaps TRBD1 (6 bases). The CDR3 consists of 14 residues. Germline V gene sequence: CDR1 MNHNS, CDR2 SASEGT. V was clipped by 7 bases and J by 6 bases, with 18 bases between them. The CDR3 reads CASKTGKIPHGYTF. CDR3 coding DNA: TGTGCCAGCAAAACAGGGAAAATACCACATGGCTACACCTTC.

This clonotype was observed a few times. The V gene is TRBV5-1, the J gene TRBJ2-5; 8 nucleotides line up with TRBD2. The CDR3 totals 15 residues. V was clipped by 4 bases and J by 3 bases; unmatched bases: 8. Germline V gives CDR1 SGHRS, CDR2 YFSETQ. DNA for the CDR3: TGCGCCAGCAGCCCTCGGGGGGGACTGGAAGAGACCCAGTACTTC. It specifies CASSPRGGLEETQYF.

Concerning this clonotype itself: A read error may explain this, as a much larger clone is one base away. This chain connects TRBV19 to TRBJ2-4; D tentatively fits TRBD1 or TRBD2 (5 bases each). There are 14 residues in the CDR3. Germline values: CDR1 LNHDA, CDR2 SQIVND (reference sequence). The germline V and J ends were trimmed by 5 bases and 6 bases, with 14 bases remaining between them. CDR3 DNA sequence: TGTGCCAGTAGTCTCAGTTTTGGGGGAAACATTCAGTACTTC. Amino acids: CASSLSFGGNIQYF.

DNA for the CDR3: TGTGCCAGCAGTCTCGAATACCGCCGAGGTGAGCAGTACTTC. Amino acid sequence: CASSLEYRRGEQYF. J is TRBJ2-7 and V is TRBV6-5; D is ambiguous. V shed 5 bases and J shed 7 bases, with 18 bases lying between them. Germline V gene lookup returns CDR1 MNHEY and CDR2 SVGAGI. CDR3 length: 14 amino acids.

As regards this clonotype: This clone may be a read error of a much larger clone one base away. The genes are TRBV7-9 and TRBJ1-2; 9 nucleotides line up with TRBD1. CDR1 and CDR2 (germline): SEHNR, FQNEAQ (reference sequence). There are 14 residues in the CDR3. V gave up 2 bases and J gave up 4 bases; unmatched junction bases: 2. The CDR3 here is CASSLMTGGYGYTF. CDR3 bases: TGTGCCAGCAGCTTAATGACAGGGGGCTATGGCTACACCTTC.

This clonotype was seen many times. The chain links TRBV6-2 or TRBV6-3 to TRBJ1-1; D call uncertain. CDR3 length: 12 residues. V lost 10 bases and J 0 bases, leaving 9 bases between the germline ends. Germline V gene lookup returns CDR1 MNHEY and CDR2 SVGEGT. CDR3 in DNA: TGTGCCACTGCGGGTTTGAACACTGAAGCTTTCTTT. Translated, it gives CATAGLNTEAFF.

The chain couples TRBV4-1 to TRBJ1-6; D gene ambiguous. Germline CDR1 and CDR2: MGHRA and YSYEKL. There are 17 residues in the CDR3. Trimming left V 1 base short and J 0 bases short, with 10 bases between. CDR3 amino acids: CASSQGRQISYNSPLHF. CDR3 DNA sequence: TGCGCCAGCAGCCAAGGTCGGCAGATCTCCTATAATTCACCCCTCCACTTT.